The next 13 T cell receptor beta chains were all read from a single sample in a study of CD8 T cells in ankylosing spondylitis. TCRdb independently ran MiXCR on the 5' RACE reads; one entry per CDR3 protein. Of 200,000 to 250,000 distinct CDR3 sequences listed, under 12% are singletons. Specimen: blood, either unsorted or a sorted T cell fraction (not recorded which). The receptors shown here come from a male donor with ankylosing spondylitis or in good health (not recorded which).

This clonotype appeared a few times. J is TRBJ2-3 and V is TRBV2, with a possible D match to TRBD1 (6 bases). In germline, CDR1 is SNHLY, CDR2 FYNNEI. The V gene lost 5 bases and the J gene lost 0 bases, with 21 bases spanning the gap. CDR3 length: 18 residues. The CDR3 is CASSLDHFRGFSTDTQYF. CDR3 DNA sequence: TGTGCCAGCAGTTTAGATCATTTCAGGGGTTTTAGCACAGATACGCAGTATTTT.

Ten or more counts support this clonotype. This chain joins TRBV7-3 and TRBJ2-1; possible D gene TRBD2, 6 bases. Germline CDR1 is SGHTA and CDR2 is FQGTGA. Trimming cost V 5 bases and J 6 bases, with 17 bases left between them. The CDR3 is 15 residues long. The CDR3 DNA sequence: TGTGCCAGCAGCCCCTTGCCCGCCGGGGGCAATGAGCAGTTCTTC. Protein sequence: CASSPLPAGGNEQFF.

This clonotype was recorded at least ten times. The chain joins TRBV20-1 to TRBJ1-1, with 8 bases that match TRBD1. This CDR3 contains 15 residues. J was trimmed by 4 bases and V by 6 bases; bases with no gene match: 13. Germline lookup yields CDR1 DFQATT and CDR2 SNEGSKA (reference sequence). CDR3 bases: TGCAGTGCAGAGGACAGGGTGGAGTGGAGCACTGAAGCTTTCTTT. Its translation: CSAEDRVEWSTEAFF.

This clonotype was picked up many times. This rearrangement joins TRBV3-1 to TRBJ2-1, with D perhaps TRBD1 (5 bases). Germline CDR1 reads LGHDT; CDR2 reads YNNKEL (reference sequence). The CDR3 covers 13 residues. V gave up 1 base and J gave up 5 bases, with 6 bases separating them. The CDR3 region has the DNA TGTGCCAGCAGCCAAGTCAGGGACAATGAGCAGTTCTTC. It is translated as CASSQVRDNEQFF.

This sequence joins TRBV15 and TRBJ2-3; 10 bases align to TRBD1. CDR1 LNHNV and CDR2 YYDKDF come from the germline V gene (reference sequence). The CDR3 covers 15 residues. Trimming at V came to 3 bases and at J to 6 bases, leaving 6 bases not matched to a gene. The CDR3 reads CATSRDRGGADTQYF. The CDR3 bases are TGTGCCACCAGCAGGGACAGGGGGGGTGCGGATACGCAGTATTTT.

This clonotype was seen ten or more times. The chain uses TRBV5-6 and TRBJ2-2; D is unresolved. The V end lost 1 base, the J end lost 6 bases, and 7 bases lay between the germline ends. Germline V gene sequence: CDR1 SGHDT, CDR2 YYEEEE. The CDR3 consists of 13 residues. CDR3 sequence reads: CASSLYESGELFF. CDR3 in DNA: TGTGCCAGCAGCTTGTATGAGTCCGGGGAGCTGTTTTTT.

This clonotype was counted many times. This chain links TRBV5-1 with TRBJ1-4, with D unclear. Trimming left V 4 bases short and J 0 bases short, with 13 bases between. The germline CDR1 and CDR2 sequences are SGHRS and YFSETQ. There are 16 residues in the CDR3. CDR3 nucleotides: TGCGCCAGCAGCCCAGTCCCTAGTGCAACTAATGAAAAACTGTTTTTT. This encodes CASSPVPSATNEKLFF.

This rearrangement joins TRBV20-1 to TRBJ2-1; 11 bases agree with TRBD2. CDR1 DFQATT and CDR2 SNEGSKA come from the germline V gene (reference sequence). CDR3 size: 15 residues. With 6 bases clipped from V and 10 bases from J, the junction kept 14 bases outside the gene matches. The CDR3 coding sequence is TGCAGTGCAGGCCGAGGACTAGCGGGCAGAAAAGAGCAGTTCTTC. Residues: CSAGRGLAGRKEQFF.

This clonotype was counted between two and nine times. V and J are TRBV5-6 and TRBJ2-1; no reliable D call. This CDR3 contains 15 residues. Trimming left V 4 bases short and J 0 bases short, with 11 bases between. CDR1 is SGHDT and CDR2 is YYEEEE in the germline V gene. CDR3 in amino acids: CASSHPGSSYNEQFF. The CDR3 DNA sequence: TGTGCCAGCAGCCATCCGGGCAGCTCCTACAATGAGCAGTTCTTC.

This clonotype has a count of ten or more. The chain recombines TRBV5-1 with TRBJ2-1; D possibly corresponds to TRBD2 (6 bases). Trimming shortened V by 1 base and J by 6 bases, and 14 bases separated the two germline ends. Germline V CDR1 and CDR2: SGHRS, YFSETQ. This CDR3 spans 15 amino acids. As DNA, the CDR3 is TGCGCCAGCAGCTTGTTCCGGCGGGGTGGCAATGAGCAGTTCTTC. It yields the protein CASSLFRRGGNEQFF.

This clonotype came up a few times. The chain combines TRBV7-9 with TRBJ1-3, with unresolved D. The germline V gene encodes CDR1 SEHNR and CDR2 FQNEAQ (reference sequence). CDR3 length equals 16 residues. The V gene lost 5 bases and the J gene lost 0 bases, with 14 bases spanning the gap. CDR3 sequence: CASSPWDFSSGNTIYF. In DNA form, the CDR3 reads TGTGCCAGCAGCCCCTGGGATTTCTCCTCTGGAAACACCATATATTTT.

There are many counts of this clonotype. The chain employs TRBV12-3 or TRBV12-4 and TRBJ1-4; D perhaps matches TRBD1 (5 bases). Trimming removed 0 bases at V and 7 bases at J, with 9 bases between. This CDR3 has 14 residues. The CDR3 DNA is TGTGCCAGCAGTTTAGCGGGGGACGGTGAAAAACTGTTTTTT. Amino acids: CASSLAGDGEKLFF.

This clonotype showed up many times. The V call is TRBV20-1, the J call TRBJ1-1; D gene uncertain. The CDR3 consists of 12 residues. The germline V gene has CDR1 DFQATT and CDR2 SNEGSKA (reference sequence). The V end lost 3 bases, the J end lost 5 bases, and 10 bases lay between the germline ends. The CDR3 region is CSASNPDTEAFF. DNA for the CDR3: TGCAGTGCTAGCAACCCTGATACTGAAGCTTTCTTT.